The rows below give T cell receptor beta chains drawn from one sample of a study of blood T cell repertoires in COVID-19. TCRdb keeps only in-frame clones here, not all; method: immunoSEQ multiplex PCR. The sample holds 100,000 to 150,000 clones, 74% seen once. Sequencing was done on a sample of peripheral blood. The receptors originated from an elderly man with COVID-19, enrolled during active disease. Each CDR3 is given with its conserved first and last residue. The order of the fields is J gene, V gene, CDR3 length, D gene, clone size, CDR3 DNA, CDR3 protein. D genes are given only for firm matches. Rows give clone size only sometimes, using once, few, many, or a class for an expanded clone.

>TRBJ2-5|TRBV28|14|TRBD2|few
TGTGCCAGCAGCCCGGGAGGGCTCGACGAGACCCAGTACTTC
CASSPGGLDETQYF
>TRBJ2-1|TRBV19|16|TRBD2|once
TGTGCCAGTAGTATAGTCGGGACTAGCGGGAGGGCTGAGCAGTTCTTC
CASSIVGTSGRAEQFF
>TRBJ2-7|TRBV7-9|13|TRBD1|few
TGTGCCAGCAGCTTAACAGGGGGCGTCGAGCAGTACTTC
CASSLTGGVEQYF
>TRBJ2-1|TRBV27|14|-|-
TGTGCCAGCAAGATAGCGCCACCCTACAATGAGCAGTTCTTC
CASKIAPPYNEQFF
>TRBJ2-3|TRBV5-1|14|-|-
TGCGCCAGCAGCTTGGGGCAAACCTCAGATACGCAGTATTTT
CASSLGQTSDTQYF
>TRBJ1-1|TRBV18|16|-|-
TGTGCCAGCTCACCAAACGTAGGAGGAGCGAACACTGAAGCTTTCTTT
CASSPNVGGANTEAFF
>TRBJ1-2|TRBV15|18|-|few
TGTGCCACCAGCAGAGAAGCCTTCAGGGATAACGCCTTGGAGGGCTACACCTTC
CATSREAFRDNALEGYTF
>TRBJ2-5|TRBV11-2|14|-|-
TGTGCCAGCAGCTTAGGACACAACCAAGAGACCCAGTACTTC
CASSLGHNQETQYF
>TRBJ1-1|TRBV2|13|-|-
TGTGCCAGCAGTGTGGGACAGAACACTGAAGCTTTCTTT
CASSVGQNTEAFF
>TRBJ1-3|TRBV5-8|14|-|-
TGTGCCAGCAGCCCTACCGGACAGGGAAACACCATATATTTT
CASSPTGQGNTIYF
>TRBJ1-1|TRBV28|15|-|-
TGTGCCAGCAGTTTAAGGGCCTTGGGGGGCACTGAAGCTTTCTTT
CASSLRALGGTEAFF
>TRBJ1-4|TRBV14|18|TRBD1|-
TGTGCCAGCAGCCAAGAGCAGGGGGTCCTTGCAACTAATGAAAAACTGTTTTTT
CASSQEQGVLATNEKLFF
>TRBJ2-1|TRBV12-3/TRBV12-4|13|-|few
TGTGCCAGCAGTTTAGGCAGGTACAATGAGCAGTTCTTC
CASSLGRYNEQFF
>TRBJ2-2|TRBV9|12|-|-
TGTGCCAGCAGCGCTTCGGGAGGGGAGCTGTTTTTT
CASSASGGELFF
>TRBJ1-1|TRBV10-3|17|-|-
TGTGCCATCAGTGGGACGGGGGACCCCTTAATGAACACTGAAGCTTTCTTT
CAISGTGDPLMNTEAFF
>TRBJ1-5|TRBV19|11|-|once
TGTGCCAGTAGATACAGTCAGCCCCAGCATTTT
CASRYSQPQHF
>TRBJ1-1|TRBV6-2/TRBV6-3|15|-|once
TGTGCCAGCAGCAAATCCTTATCCTGGGCCTTAGAAGCTTTCTTT
CASSKSLSWALEAFF
>TRBJ2-3|TRBV15|18|-|-
TGTGCCACCAGCAGCATAACAGGGTTCATGGGAAAAACAGATACGCAGTATTTT
CATSSITGFMGKTDTQYF
>TRBJ2-1|TRBV28|16|TRBD1|-
TGTGCCAGCAGTTCCCCTCCGGGACAGGGGGCGTATGAGCAGTTCTTC
CASSSPPGQGAYEQFF
>TRBJ2-1|TRBV4-3|15|-|many
TGCGCCAGCTCCGGGGGATCACGGGGCGACAATGAGCAGTTCTTC
CASSGGSRGDNEQFF
>TRBJ2-4|TRBV6-1|12|-|-
TGTGCCAGCAGTGAAGCGAAGGGGATTCAGTACTTC
CASSEAKGIQYF
>TRBJ2-2|TRBV27|13|-|-
TGTGCCAGCAGTTTATGGGGCTCCGGGGAGCTGTTTTTT
CASSLWGSGELFF
>TRBJ1-2|TRBV6-5|15|TRBD1|-
TGTGCCAGCAGTCTAACAGGGGGGGTACCCTATGGCTACACCTTC
CASSLTGGVPYGYTF
>TRBJ1-1|TRBV5-1|14|-|-
TGCGCCAGCAGCTTGCAGGGGTCGGACACTGAAGCTTTCTTT
CASSLQGSDTEAFF
>TRBJ2-1|TRBV7-3|21|-|-
TGTGCCAGCAGCTCGCCGAGGACCGGGACAAAAAGCCCCCCGGGCTACAATGAGCAGTTCTTC
CASSSPRTGTKSPPGYNEQFF
>TRBJ1-3|TRBV6-5|16|-|-
TGTGCCAGCAGTTACTCGGGGGCTAACTCTGGAAACACCATATATTTT
CASSYSGANSGNTIYF
>TRBJ2-7|TRBV11-2|14|TRBD1|-
TGTGCCAGCAGCTTAGGGACAGGGCTCTACGAGCAGTACTTC
CASSLGTGLYEQYF
>TRBJ1-2|TRBV11-2|14|-|few
TGTGCCAGCAGCTTAGCACAGGGAGTGAGGGGCTACACCTTC
CASSLAQGVRGYTF
>TRBJ1-2|TRBV2|13|-|-
TGTGCCTTGGGGGGGTCTGGGCGTTATGGCTACACCTTC
CALGGSGRYGYTF
>TRBJ2-1|TRBV12-3/TRBV12-4|13|-|-
TGTGCCAGCAGTTTATCCCTAAACAATGAGCAGTTCTTC
CASSLSLNNEQFF
>TRBJ2-1|TRBV9|15|TRBD2|once
TGTGCCAGCAGCGTAGGGACTAGCGGGTACAATGAGCAGTTCTTC
CASSVGTSGYNEQFF
>TRBJ1-1|TRBV7-3|13|-|-
TGTGCCAGCAGCCCAGGAGGCGGCACTGAAGCTTTCTTT
CASSPGGGTEAFF
>TRBJ2-4|TRBV19|20|-|-
TGTGCCAGTAGTAACGCGGGGCTAGCGCACTTTAACTTAGCCAAAAACATTCAGTACTTC
CASSNAGLAHFNLAKNIQYF
>TRBJ2-7|TRBV9|16|-|-
TGTGCCAGCAGCGTAGACCCTGGGGGGGGGCTTTACGAGCAGTACTTC
CASSVDPGGGLYEQYF
>TRBJ2-3|TRBV7-2|11|-|-
TGTGCCAGCAGCTTAGGCCCGGTTCGGTATTTT
CASSLGPVRYF
>TRBJ2-7|TRBV5-8|12|-|-
TGTGCCAGCAGCTCTGACAGTTACGAGCAGTACTTC
CASSSDSYEQYF
>TRBJ2-7|TRBV7-7|13|TRBD1|-
TGTGCTAGCAGCTTAACGACAGGGGACGAGCAGTACTTC
CASSLTTGDEQYF